The rows below give T cell receptor beta chains drawn from one sample of a study of TIL therapy for anti-PD-1-resistant metastatic lung cancer. Sequencing used immunoSEQ multiplex PCR; TCRdb keeps in-frame clones, though not all of them. The table has approximately 87,000 clones, just over 65% seen once. The source was tumor tissue, collected at baseline. The receptors stem from a person aged 25 to 80 with non-small cell lung cancer. Both conserved end residues are part of each CDR3. Each record gives: D gene, J gene, V gene, CDR3 length, CDR3 protein. The D gene is left open where the match is weak.

d_call: .; j_call: TRBJ2-7; v_call: TRBV11-2; cdr3_length: 13; cdr3_aa: CASSRRGPYEQYF
d_call: .; j_call: TRBJ2-2; v_call: TRBV2; cdr3_length: 14; cdr3_aa: CASIEFMNTGELFF
d_call: .; j_call: TRBJ2-5; v_call: TRBV7-9; cdr3_length: 16; cdr3_aa: CASSLDWGTNSETQYF
d_call: TRBD2; j_call: TRBJ2-5; v_call: TRBV19; cdr3_length: 15; cdr3_aa: CASSPTSGAGETQYF
d_call: TRBD2; j_call: TRBJ2-4; v_call: TRBV28; cdr3_length: 15; cdr3_aa: CASSSLAGGRDIQYF
d_call: TRBD1; j_call: TRBJ2-5; v_call: TRBV7-9; cdr3_length: 18; cdr3_aa: CASSSQGAWGGFQETQYF
d_call: .; j_call: TRBJ1-2; v_call: TRBV4-1; cdr3_length: 14; cdr3_aa: CASSQGTGGGGYTF
d_call: TRBD1; j_call: TRBJ2-5; v_call: TRBV29-1; cdr3_length: 12; cdr3_aa: CSVGNRGETQYF
d_call: TRBD1; j_call: TRBJ1-5; v_call: TRBV6-6; cdr3_length: 16; cdr3_aa: CASSPPGTGPRQPQHF
d_call: .; j_call: TRBJ2-7; v_call: TRBV19; cdr3_length: 13; cdr3_aa: CASSMSTSYEQYF
d_call: .; j_call: TRBJ2-7; v_call: TRBV14; cdr3_length: 16; cdr3_aa: CASSQKFPGHVYEQYF
d_call: TRBD2; j_call: TRBJ2-3; v_call: TRBV7-3; cdr3_length: 19; cdr3_aa: CASSLKGRGVVGPTDTQYF
d_call: TRBD1; j_call: TRBJ1-2; v_call: TRBV20-1; cdr3_length: 16; cdr3_aa: CSASQGTGAFNYGYTF
d_call: TRBD2; j_call: TRBJ2-1; v_call: TRBV29-1; cdr3_length: 15; cdr3_aa: CSVPTRGSNWDEQFF
d_call: .; j_call: TRBJ1-2; v_call: TRBV6-4; cdr3_length: 13; cdr3_aa: CASSDSAGNGYTF
d_call: .; j_call: TRBJ1-2; v_call: TRBV28; cdr3_length: 13; cdr3_aa: CASSLTGPFGYTF
d_call: .; j_call: TRBJ2-6; v_call: TRBV7-9; cdr3_length: 18; cdr3_aa: CASSPPGTGTSGANVLTF
d_call: TRBD1; j_call: TRBJ1-1; v_call: TRBV7-2; cdr3_length: 13; cdr3_aa: CASSSTGVTGAFF
d_call: TRBD2; j_call: TRBJ2-1; v_call: TRBV5-1; cdr3_length: 15; cdr3_aa: CASSSSGGVVGEQFF
d_call: TRBD2; j_call: TRBJ2-3; v_call: TRBV28; cdr3_length: 14; cdr3_aa: CASSPGTNTDTQYF
d_call: .; j_call: TRBJ1-1; v_call: TRBV11-2; cdr3_length: 14; cdr3_aa: CASSLSTVNTEAFF
d_call: TRBD1; j_call: TRBJ2-7; v_call: TRBV18; cdr3_length: 13; cdr3_aa: CASSPGTVSEQYF
d_call: TRBD1; j_call: TRBJ1-2; v_call: TRBV28; cdr3_length: 13; cdr3_aa: CASTDRGLGGYTF
d_call: .; j_call: TRBJ1-4; v_call: TRBV3-1/TRBV3-2; cdr3_length: 14; cdr3_aa: CASSQRGGLGKLFF
d_call: .; j_call: TRBJ2-3; v_call: TRBV6-6; cdr3_length: 15; cdr3_aa: CASRNNGVGTDTQYF
d_call: .; j_call: TRBJ2-1; v_call: TRBV20-1; cdr3_length: 11; cdr3_aa: CSARADNEQFF
d_call: .; j_call: TRBJ1-4; v_call: TRBV6-5; cdr3_length: 15; cdr3_aa: CASTSPGTHNEKLFF
d_call: TRBD1; j_call: TRBJ2-1; v_call: TRBV15; cdr3_length: 14; cdr3_aa: CATGYRGYYNEQFF
d_call: .; j_call: TRBJ2-2; v_call: TRBV9; cdr3_length: 15; cdr3_aa: CASSPVGIRTGELFF
d_call: .; j_call: TRBJ1-4; v_call: TRBV28; cdr3_length: 14; cdr3_aa: CASSLRGVNEKLFF
d_call: TRBD1; j_call: TRBJ1-3; v_call: TRBV5-6; cdr3_length: 17; cdr3_aa: CASSLRDRLLSGNTIYF
d_call: .; j_call: TRBJ1-6; v_call: TRBV30; cdr3_length: 13; cdr3_aa: CAWSEGFLVPLHF
d_call: TRBD1; j_call: TRBJ2-7; v_call: TRBV4-1; cdr3_length: 15; cdr3_aa: CASSRPGQGVIEQYF
d_call: .; j_call: TRBJ2-7; v_call: TRBV6-5; cdr3_length: 13; cdr3_aa: CASVGQTLYEQYF
d_call: .; j_call: TRBJ1-2; v_call: TRBV2; cdr3_length: 12; cdr3_aa: CASSVHSYGYTF
d_call: .; j_call: TRBJ2-1; v_call: TRBV7-2; cdr3_length: 16; cdr3_aa: CASSFFVVAFYNEQFF
d_call: .; j_call: TRBJ2-4; v_call: TRBV18; cdr3_length: 18; cdr3_aa: CASSPRIDTTLAKNIQYF
d_call: TRBD1; j_call: TRBJ1-6; v_call: TRBV30; cdr3_length: 15; cdr3_aa: CAWSVGRTGVSPLHF
d_call: .; j_call: TRBJ1-5; v_call: TRBV19; cdr3_length: 14; cdr3_aa: CASNLGRTNQPQHF
d_call: .; j_call: TRBJ1-1; v_call: TRBV24-1; cdr3_length: 11; cdr3_aa: CATRGRGEAFF
d_call: .; j_call: TRBJ2-1; v_call: TRBV28; cdr3_length: 16; cdr3_aa: CASSWIGGDSYNEQFF
d_call: .; j_call: TRBJ2-7; v_call: TRBV9; cdr3_length: 15; cdr3_aa: CASSPSPLLSYEQYF
d_call: TRBD1; j_call: TRBJ1-4; v_call: TRBV9; cdr3_length: 15; cdr3_aa: CASSVSGQGNEKLFF
d_call: .; j_call: TRBJ2-3; v_call: TRBV24-1; cdr3_length: 14; cdr3_aa: CATSENSWADTQYF
d_call: TRBD1; j_call: TRBJ1-5; v_call: TRBV15; cdr3_length: 16; cdr3_aa: CATSRSRQGSNQPQHF
d_call: .; j_call: TRBJ1-6; v_call: TRBV3-1/TRBV3-2; cdr3_length: 14; cdr3_aa: CASSQSASNSPLHF
d_call: .; j_call: TRBJ2-1; v_call: TRBV18; cdr3_length: 13; cdr3_aa: CASSPPSYNEQFF
d_call: .; j_call: TRBJ2-1; v_call: TRBV7-3; cdr3_length: 13; cdr3_aa: CASSFPPFAEQFF
d_call: TRBD1; j_call: TRBJ2-5; v_call: TRBV6-2/TRBV6-3; cdr3_length: 14; cdr3_aa: CASSFGQGSGTQYF
d_call: .; j_call: TRBJ2-3; v_call: TRBV18; cdr3_length: 16; cdr3_aa: CASSPLSGGNTDTQYF
d_call: TRBD1; j_call: TRBJ1-1; v_call: TRBV2; cdr3_length: 14; cdr3_aa: CASRGTGVGTEAFF
d_call: .; j_call: TRBJ1-4; v_call: TRBV27; cdr3_length: 11; cdr3_aa: CASRRGEKLFF